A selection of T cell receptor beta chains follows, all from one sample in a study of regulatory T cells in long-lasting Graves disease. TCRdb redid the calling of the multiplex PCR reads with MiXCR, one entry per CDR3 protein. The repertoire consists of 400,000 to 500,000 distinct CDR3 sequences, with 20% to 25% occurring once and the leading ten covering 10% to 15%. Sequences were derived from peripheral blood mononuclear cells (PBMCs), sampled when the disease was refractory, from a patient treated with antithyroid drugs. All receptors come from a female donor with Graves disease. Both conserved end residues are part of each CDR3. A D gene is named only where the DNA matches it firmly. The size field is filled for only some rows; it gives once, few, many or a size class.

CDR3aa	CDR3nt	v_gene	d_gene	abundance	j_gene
CASRVGTNEKLFF	TGCGCCAGCAGGGTGGGCACTAATGAAAAACTGTTTTTT	TRBV5-1	-	few	TRBJ1-4
CASSTRLAGSDEQYF	TGTGCCAGCAGCACCCGACTAGCGGGAAGCGACGAGCAGTACTTC	TRBV7-2	TRBD2	many	TRBJ2-7
CASSQGAWGAVSPLHF	TGTGCCAGCAGCCAAGGAGCGTGGGGGGCTGTTTCACCCCTCCACTTT	TRBV3-1	-	-	TRBJ1-6
CASSVTGTGHTGELFF	TGCGCCAGCAGCGTAACCGGGACAGGGCATACCGGGGAGCTGTTTTTT	TRBV4-1	TRBD1	-	TRBJ2-2
CASSSGQGPSGSEKLFF	TGTGCCAGCAGTTCGGGACAGGGCCCCTCCGGGAGTGAAAAACTGTTTTTT	TRBV6-5	TRBD1	many	TRBJ1-4
CSVGPYGTGGGETQYF	TGCAGCGTTGGCCCATATGGGACTGGAGGAGGAGAGACCCAGTACTTC	TRBV29-1	-	many	TRBJ2-5
CASIGAGGGGEQYF	TGTGCCAGCATTGGGGCTGGGGGGGGCGGCGAGCAGTACTTC	TRBV12-3/TRBV12-4	-	-	TRBJ2-7
CATSSGANVLIF	TGTGCCACCTCATCTGGGGCCAACGTCCTGATTTTC	TRBV28	-	many	TRBJ2-6
CASSSERGERVGYTF	TGTGCCAGCAGCTCCGAGCGAGGGGAAAGGGTTGGCTACACCTTC	TRBV4-2	-	-	TRBJ1-2
CASSQEGWRDLAKNIQYF	TGTGCCAGCAGCCAAGAGGGCTGGCGGGACCTTGCCAAAAACATTCAGTACTTC	TRBV14	-	few	TRBJ2-4
CASSPHPTSGGGNIQYF	TGTGCCAGCAGCCCACATCCGACTAGCGGGGGAGGAAACATTCAGTACTTC	TRBV9	TRBD2	few	TRBJ2-4
CASSFLDSALGPGANVLTF	TGTGCCAGCAGTTTCTTAGACAGTGCACTGGGCCCTGGGGCCAACGTCCTGACTTTC	TRBV28	-	many	TRBJ2-6
CASSSGRAFRTGELLF	TGTGCCAGCAGTTCAGGCAGGGCTTTTCGCACCGGGGAGCTGCTTTTT	TRBV27	-	few	TRBJ2-2
CSARGQEGEGSPLHF	TGCAGTGCTAGAGGACAGGAAGGGGAAGGCTCACCCCTCCACTTT	TRBV20-1	-	many	TRBJ1-6
CAISEGEWTEAFF	TGTGCCATCAGTGAAGGGGAATGGACTGAAGCTTTCTTT	TRBV10-3	-	many	TRBJ1-1
CASSGPFYSNQPQHF	TGTGCCAGTTCGGGACCTTTCTATAGCAATCAGCCCCAGCATTTT	TRBV6-2/TRBV6-3	-	few	TRBJ1-5
CATWERAVFF	TGTGCCACCTGGGAGAGGGCTGTTTTCTTT	TRBV28	-	many	TRBJ1-1